The 20 T cell receptor beta chains below all came from one sample that was sequenced in a study of blood T cell repertoires in COVID-19. Sequencing used immunoSEQ multiplex PCR; TCRdb keeps in-frame clones, though not all of them. The table has 150,000 to 200,000 clones, less than 90% seen once. The specimen was peripheral blood. Receptors originate from a man in his 70s with active or convalescent COVID-19.

This clone was seen a few times. V usage is TRBV28 and J usage is TRBJ1-4; a possible D gene is TRBD1 (6 bases). Germline-derived CDR1 and CDR2 are MDHEN and SYDVKM. This CDR3 spans 15 amino acids. Trimming cost V 5 bases and J 10 bases, with 20 bases left between them. CDR3 nucleotides: TGTGCCAGCAGTATCCCACAGGGCTCATGGGGAAAACTGTTTTTT. Translation gives CASSIPQGSWGKLFF.

This chain's CDR3 is CASSLKAGGPDTGELFF. The CDR3 DNA reads as TGTGCCAGCAGCTTAAAAGCGGGAGGGCCGGACACCGGGGAGCTGTTTTTT. The V call is TRBV9, the J call TRBJ2-2; 10 positions match TRBD2. Germline values: CDR1 SGDLS, CDR2 YYNGEE. The CDR3 runs 17 residues. V was clipped by 4 bases and J by 3 bases; unmatched bases: 9.

V gene TRBV6-5 combines with J gene TRBJ1-1, with a possible D match to TRBD1 (6 bases). Trimming cost V 4 bases and J 7 bases, with 22 bases left between them. The CDR3 has 16 residues. Per the germline V gene, CDR1 is MNHEY and CDR2 is SVGAGI. The DNA for the CDR3 is TGTGCCAGCAGTTCCCATGGGACACGGGATCCTTTTGAAGCTTTCTTT. Protein product: CASSSHGTRDPFEAFF.

The gene calls are TRBV2 and TRBJ2-7, with 12 bases fitting TRBD1. The germline CDR1 and CDR2 sequences are SNHLY and FYNNEI. V dropped 6 bases and J dropped 2; count of bases not matched to a gene: 2. This CDR3 spans 14 amino acids. CDR3: CASRWDRGPYEQYF. The CDR3, as DNA: TGTGCCAGCAGATGGGACAGGGGGCCCTACGAGCAGTACTTC.

The chain is built from TRBV19 and TRBJ1-1; TRBD1 matches 7 bases. The germline gives CDR1 LNHDA, CDR2 SQIVND (reference sequence). The V gene end was trimmed by 5 bases and the J gene end by 0 bases; junction bases not matched to a gene: 12. The CDR3 spans 17 residues. CDR3 protein: CASSPRDRGIMNTEAFF. CDR3 DNA: TGTGCCAGTAGTCCCAGGGACAGAGGAATAATGAACACTGAAGCTTTCTTT.

The gene calls are TRBV9 and TRBJ2-5; TRBD2 aligns across 7 bases. The CDR3 has 16 amino acids. V gave up 3 bases and J gave up 2 bases; unmatched junction bases: 10. Germline V gene data show CDR1 as SGDLS and CDR2 as YYNGEE. CDR3 region: CASSARSGLTQETQYF. CDR3 in DNA: TGTGCCAGCAGCGCCCGGTCGGGACTAACACAAGAGACCCAGTACTTC.

Only a few counts were recorded for this clone. The rearrangement joins TRBV28 to TRBJ1-2, with TRBD1 matching over 7 bases. The CDR3 runs 13 residues. CDR1 is MDHEN, CDR2 SYDVKM, per germline. V shed 4 bases and J 8 bases; nucleotides not matched to a gene: 7. Here the CDR3 reads CASSSRGPRGYTF. The CDR3 bases are TGTGCCAGCAGTTCAAGGGGGCCCAGGGGCTACACCTTC.

V and J are TRBV30 and TRBJ1-4, with D perhaps matching TRBD1 (5 bases). CDR3 length: 13 residues. Germline assignment: CDR1 GTSNPN and CDR2 SVGIG (reference sequence). V shed 2 bases and J shed 2 bases, with 6 bases lying between them. CDR3 amino acids: CAWSRGTNEKLFF. CDR3 bases: TGTGCCTGGAGTAGGGGTACTAATGAAAAACTGTTTTTT.

This clone was recorded only once. The chain employs TRBV30 and TRBJ1-1, with a weak D call TRBD1 (6 bases). V gave up 0 bases and J gave up 1 base, with 6 bases separating them. Per the germline V gene, CDR1 is GTSNPN and CDR2 is SVGIG (reference sequence). The CDR3 has 13 amino acids. The CDR3 sequence: CAWSVGANTEAFF. The CDR3 DNA sequence: TGTGCCTGGAGTGTGGGGGCGAACACTGAAGCTTTCTTT.

The chain combines TRBV5-1 with TRBJ2-7; 9 bases match TRBD1. V lost 2 bases, J lost 3 bases, and 3 bases stayed unmatched. The CDR3 totals 14 residues. Germline V lookup: CDR1 SGHRS, CDR2 YFSETQ. CDR3 in amino acids: CASSFPGQGYEQYF. As DNA, the CDR3 is TGCGCCAGCAGCTTCCCGGGACAGGGCTACGAGCAGTACTTC.

This clone has a single count. This chain uses TRBV5-1 with TRBJ2-7; 9 nucleotides match TRBD2. The CDR3 is 15 residues long. Trimming cost V 6 bases and J 3 bases; bases outside gene matches: 10. Germline-derived CDR1 and CDR2 are SGHRS and YFSETQ. The CDR3 sequence is CASTRWSSGSYEQYF. DNA for the CDR3: TGCGCCAGCACCCGATGGAGTAGCGGGAGCTACGAGCAGTACTTC.

This chain uses TRBV5-1 with TRBJ2-3, with D perhaps matching TRBD2 (5 bases). Germline values: CDR1 SGHRS, CDR2 YFSETQ. The CDR3 runs to 14 residues. The germline V and J ends were trimmed by 3 bases and 3 bases, with 11 bases remaining between them. CDR3 coding DNA: TGCGCCAGCAGCTCCCGTCCGGGGACAGATACGCAGTATTTT. This codes for CASSSRPGTDTQYF. Variable domain in full (rest from reference TRBV5-1 and TRBJ2-3): KAGVTQTPRYLIKTRGQQVTLSCSPISGHRSVSWYQQTPGQGLQFLFEYFSETQRNKGNFPGRFSGRQFSNSRSEMNVSTLELGDSALYLCASSSRPGTDTQYFGPGTRLTVL.

The rearrangement links TRBV12-1 to TRBJ2-7; the table's D call of TRBD1 was not tested on the DNA. TRBV12-1 is tagged as a pseudogene. CDR3 length equals 15 residues. The CDR3 coding sequence is TGTGCCAGCAGCTTGCGGGACAGGGAGACCTACGAGCAGTACTTC. Residues: CASSLRDRETYEQYF.

This chain uses TRBV18 with TRBJ1-3; D remains ambiguous. The germline CDR1 and CDR2 sequences are KGHSH and LQKENI. This CDR3 region has 15 residues. Deletions cut 3 bases from V and 4 bases from J, with 13 bases between. The DNA for the CDR3 is TGTGCCAGCTCACCCGACGGGTCGAAAGGAAACACCATATATTTT. Its protein product is CASSPDGSKGNTIYF.

This rearrangement joins TRBV15 to TRBJ2-3; 8 bases match TRBD2. The CDR3 loop spans 17 amino acids. J was trimmed by 2 bases and V by 0 bases; bases with no gene match: 7. Per germline, CDR1 LNHNV and CDR2 YYDKDF (reference sequence). CDR3 sequence: CATSRDRGGLNTDTQYF. The CDR3 nucleotides are TGTGCCACCAGCAGAGATCGGGGGGGCCTTAACACAGATACGCAGTATTTT.

This rearrangement joins TRBV18 to TRBJ1-1; unclear D gene. This CDR3 region has 14 residues. CDR1 is KGHSH, CDR2 LQKENI, per germline. V was clipped by 5 bases and J by 3 bases, with 13 bases between them. The CDR3 loop is CASSSDLGDTEAFF. CDR3 DNA sequence: TGTGCCAGCTCATCGGACCTCGGGGACACTGAAGCTTTCTTT.

V usage is TRBV5-1 and J usage is TRBJ1-3, with a tentative D call TRBD1 (6 bases). This CDR3 contains 14 residues. The germline V gene encodes CDR1 SGHRS and CDR2 YFSETQ. V dropped 2 bases and J dropped 4 bases, with 10 bases sitting between them. CDR3 coding DNA: TGCGCCAGCAGCTTTACAGGGAACGGAAACACCATATATTTT. This codes for CASSFTGNGNTIYF.

This rearrangement joins TRBV28 to TRBJ1-5; D perhaps matches TRBD1 (6 bases). This CDR3 has 16 amino acids. The germline CDR1 and CDR2 sequences are MDHEN and SYDVKM. V lost 5 bases to trimming and J lost 4 bases, with 18 bases between them. The CDR3 coding sequence is TGTGCCAGCAGTGGCAACCAGGGGTTGGAGAATCAGCCCCAGCATTTT. Amino acids: CASSGNQGLENQPQHF.

This clone was observed a single time. This chain connects TRBV7-9 to TRBJ1-1; D remains ambiguous. The CDR3 runs to 13 residues. V was cut by 4 bases and J by 7 bases, with 13 bases left in between. Germline V lookup: CDR1 SEHNR, CDR2 FQNEAQ (reference sequence). The CDR3 loop reads CASSSNSDIEAFF. The CDR3 DNA is TGTGCCAGCAGCTCGAACTCCGATATTGAAGCTTTCTTT.

About this clone itself: Within the sample, other DNA sequences also encode this same CDR3. V and J are TRBV12-3 or TRBV12-4 and TRBJ2-2; a weak D match, TRBD2 (5 bases). V gave up 3 bases and J gave up 3 bases, with 5 bases separating them. This CDR3 spans 13 amino acids. CDR3 sequence (DNA): TGTGCCAGCAGTTTGAGGGACACCGGGGAGCTGTTTTTT. Translation: CASSLRDTGELFF.